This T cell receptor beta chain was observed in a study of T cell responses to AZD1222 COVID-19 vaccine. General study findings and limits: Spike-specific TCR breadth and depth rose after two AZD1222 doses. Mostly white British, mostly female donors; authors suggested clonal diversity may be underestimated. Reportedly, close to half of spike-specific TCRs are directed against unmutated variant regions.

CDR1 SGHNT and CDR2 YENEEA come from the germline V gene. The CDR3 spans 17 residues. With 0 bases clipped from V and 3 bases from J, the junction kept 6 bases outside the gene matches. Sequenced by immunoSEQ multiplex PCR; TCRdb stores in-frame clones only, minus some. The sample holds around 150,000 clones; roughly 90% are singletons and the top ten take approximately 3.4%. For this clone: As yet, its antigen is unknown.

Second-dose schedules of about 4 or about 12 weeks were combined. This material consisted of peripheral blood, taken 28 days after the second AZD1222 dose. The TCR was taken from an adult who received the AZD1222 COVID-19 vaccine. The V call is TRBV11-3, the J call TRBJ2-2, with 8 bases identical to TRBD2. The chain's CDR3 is CASSLDRGLGDTGELFF. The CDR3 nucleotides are TGTGCCAGCAGCTTAGACAGGGGACTAGGAGACACCGGGGAGCTGTTTTTT.